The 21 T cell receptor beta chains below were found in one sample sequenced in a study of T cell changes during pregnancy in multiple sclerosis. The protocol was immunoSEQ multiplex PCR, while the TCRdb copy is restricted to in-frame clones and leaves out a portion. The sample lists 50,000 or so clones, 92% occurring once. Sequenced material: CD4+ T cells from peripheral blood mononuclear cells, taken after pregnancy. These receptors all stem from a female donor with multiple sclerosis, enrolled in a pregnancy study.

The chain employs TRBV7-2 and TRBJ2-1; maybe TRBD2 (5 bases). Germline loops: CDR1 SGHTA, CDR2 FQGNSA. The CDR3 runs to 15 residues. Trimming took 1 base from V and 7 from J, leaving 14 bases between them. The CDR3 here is CASSLGSSSTNEQFF. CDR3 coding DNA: TGTGCCAGCAGCTTAGGGTCTAGCAGCACAAATGAGCAGTTCTTC.

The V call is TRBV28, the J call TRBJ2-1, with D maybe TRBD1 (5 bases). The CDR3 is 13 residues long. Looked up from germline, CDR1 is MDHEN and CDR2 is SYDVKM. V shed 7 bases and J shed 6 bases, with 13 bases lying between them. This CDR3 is CASIVSRGNEQFF. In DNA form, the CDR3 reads TGTGCCAGCATTGTTAGTAGGGGCAATGAGCAGTTCTTC.

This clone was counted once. The chain's CDR3 is CASSLTFTGTGVTNYGYTF. DNA of the CDR3: TGTGCCAGCAGCCTTACCTTTACCGGGACAGGGGTTACTAACTATGGCTACACCTTC. The chain employs TRBV7-9 and TRBJ1-2; 10 bases match TRBD1. Germline V lookup: CDR1 SEHNR, CDR2 FQNEAQ (reference sequence). Trimming took 5 bases from V and 0 from J; bases not matched to a gene: 15. The CDR3 length is 19 residues.

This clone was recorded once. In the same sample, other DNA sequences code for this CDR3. The CDR3 region has the DNA TGTGCCAGCAGTGCCGGGACTGGGGCCCAGCATTTT. This gives the protein CASSAGTGAQHF. J is TRBJ1-5 and V is TRBV2; D is possibly TRBD1 (5 bases). Germline V gives CDR1 SNHLY, CDR2 FYNNEI. V lost 4 bases, J lost 11 bases, and 12 bases lay in between. The CDR3 sequence is 12 residues long.

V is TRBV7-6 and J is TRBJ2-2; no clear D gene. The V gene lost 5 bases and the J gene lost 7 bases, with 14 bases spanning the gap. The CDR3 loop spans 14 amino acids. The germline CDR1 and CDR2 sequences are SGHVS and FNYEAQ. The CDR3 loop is CASSASLAVGELFF. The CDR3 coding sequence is TGTGCCAGCAGCGCCTCTCTGGCCGTCGGGGAGCTGTTTTTT. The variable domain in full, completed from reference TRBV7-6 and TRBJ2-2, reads GAGVSQSPRYKVTKRGQDVALRCDPISGHVSLYWYRQALGQGPEFLTYFNYEAQQDKSGLPNDRFSAERPEGSISTLTIQRTEQRDSAMYRCASSASLAVGELFFGEGSRLTVL.

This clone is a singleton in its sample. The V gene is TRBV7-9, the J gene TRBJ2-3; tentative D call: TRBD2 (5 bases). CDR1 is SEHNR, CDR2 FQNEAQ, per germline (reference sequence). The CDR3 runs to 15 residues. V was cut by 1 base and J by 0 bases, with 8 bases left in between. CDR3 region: CASSLGLSSTDTQYF. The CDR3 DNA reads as TGTGCCAGCAGCTTAGGACTAAGCAGCACAGATACGCAGTATTTT.

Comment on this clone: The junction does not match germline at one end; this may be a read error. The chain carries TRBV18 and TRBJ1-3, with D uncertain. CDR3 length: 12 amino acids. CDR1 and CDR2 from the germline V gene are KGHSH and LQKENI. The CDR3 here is CASSPVGDTIYF. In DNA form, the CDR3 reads TGTGCCAGCTCACCAGTTGGAGACACCATATATTTT.

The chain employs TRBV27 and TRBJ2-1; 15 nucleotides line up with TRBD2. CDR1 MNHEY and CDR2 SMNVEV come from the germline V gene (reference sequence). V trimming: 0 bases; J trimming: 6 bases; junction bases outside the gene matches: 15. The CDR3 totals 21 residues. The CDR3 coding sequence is TGTGCCAGCAGTTTATCGGTCCCGGGACTAGCGGGAGGTGGGAAGATCAATGAGCAGTTCTTC. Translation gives CASSLSVPGLAGGGKINEQFF.

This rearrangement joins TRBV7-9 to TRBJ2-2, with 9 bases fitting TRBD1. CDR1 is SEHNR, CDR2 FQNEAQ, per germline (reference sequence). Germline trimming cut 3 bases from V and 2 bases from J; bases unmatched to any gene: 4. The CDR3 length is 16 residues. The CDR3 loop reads CASSFRQGGNTGELFF. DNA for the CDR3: TGTGCCAGCAGCTTCCGACAGGGGGGAAACACCGGGGAGCTGTTTTTT.

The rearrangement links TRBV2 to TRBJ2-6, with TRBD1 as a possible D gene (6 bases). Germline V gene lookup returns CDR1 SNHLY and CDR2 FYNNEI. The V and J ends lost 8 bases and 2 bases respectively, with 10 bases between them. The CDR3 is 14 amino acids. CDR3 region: CASHREPGANVLTF. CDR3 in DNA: TGTGCCAGCCACAGGGAACCTGGGGCCAACGTCCTGACTTTC.

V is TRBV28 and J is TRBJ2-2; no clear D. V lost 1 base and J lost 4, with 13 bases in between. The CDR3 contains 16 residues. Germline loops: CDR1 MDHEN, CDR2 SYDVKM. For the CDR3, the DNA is TGTGCCAGCAGTTTATCGCAGGCTCGGCTCACCGGGGAGCTGTTTTTT. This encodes CASSLSQARLTGELFF.

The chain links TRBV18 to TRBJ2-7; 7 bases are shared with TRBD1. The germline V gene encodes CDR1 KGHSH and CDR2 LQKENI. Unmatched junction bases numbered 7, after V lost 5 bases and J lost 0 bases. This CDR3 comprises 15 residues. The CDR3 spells CASSSQGQSSYEQYF. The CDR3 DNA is TGTGCCAGCTCATCACAGGGACAGAGCTCCTACGAGCAGTACTTC.

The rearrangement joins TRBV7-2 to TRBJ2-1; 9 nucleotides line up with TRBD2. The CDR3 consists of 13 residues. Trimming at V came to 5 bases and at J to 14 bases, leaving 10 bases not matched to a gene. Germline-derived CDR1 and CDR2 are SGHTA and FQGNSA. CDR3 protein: CASSPLTSGGEFF. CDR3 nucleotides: TGTGCCAGCAGCCCGCTGACTAGCGGTGGGGAGTTCTTC.

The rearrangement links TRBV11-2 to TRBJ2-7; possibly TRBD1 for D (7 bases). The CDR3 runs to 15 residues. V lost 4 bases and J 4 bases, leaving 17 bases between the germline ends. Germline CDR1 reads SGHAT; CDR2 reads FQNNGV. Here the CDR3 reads CASSWDSSGGYEQYF. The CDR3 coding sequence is TGTGCCAGCAGCTGGGACAGTAGCGGAGGTTACGAGCAGTACTTC.

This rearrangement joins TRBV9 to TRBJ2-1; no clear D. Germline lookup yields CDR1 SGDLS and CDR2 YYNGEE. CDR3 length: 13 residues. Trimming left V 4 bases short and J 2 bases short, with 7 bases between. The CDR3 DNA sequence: TGTGCCAGCAGCTACAGAACCTACAATGAGCAGTTCTTC. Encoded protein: CASSYRTYNEQFF. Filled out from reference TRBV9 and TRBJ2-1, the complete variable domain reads DSGVTQTPKHLITATGQRVTLRCSPRSGDLSVYWYQQSLDQGLQFLIQYYNGEERAKGNILERFSAQQFPDLHSELNLSSLELGDSALYFCASSYRTYNEQFFGPGTRLTVL.

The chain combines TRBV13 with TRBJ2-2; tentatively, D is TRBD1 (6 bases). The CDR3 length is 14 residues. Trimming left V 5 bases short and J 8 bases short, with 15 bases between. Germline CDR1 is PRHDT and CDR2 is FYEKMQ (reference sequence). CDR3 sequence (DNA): TGTGCCAGCAGCCCCGGACAGTTTAAGGGGGAGCTGTTTTTT. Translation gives CASSPGQFKGELFF.

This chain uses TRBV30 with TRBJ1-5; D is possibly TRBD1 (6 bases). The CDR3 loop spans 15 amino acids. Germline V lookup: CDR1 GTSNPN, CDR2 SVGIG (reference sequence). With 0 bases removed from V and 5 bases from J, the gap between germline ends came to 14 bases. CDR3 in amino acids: CAWSVPKGVYQPQHF. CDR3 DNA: TGTGCCTGGAGTGTACCCAAGGGGGTGTATCAGCCCCAGCATTTT.

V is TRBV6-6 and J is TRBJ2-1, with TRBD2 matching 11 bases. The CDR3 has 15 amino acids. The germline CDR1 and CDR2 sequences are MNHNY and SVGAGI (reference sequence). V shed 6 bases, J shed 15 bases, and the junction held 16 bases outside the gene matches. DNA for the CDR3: TGTGCCAGCAGCTACGATAGCGGGAGGGCTGATGAATGGTTCTTC. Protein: CASSYDSGRADEWFF.

CDR3 sequence reads: CASSWGSGTDTQYF. The DNA for the CDR3 is TGTGCCAGCAGCTGGGGTAGCGGCACAGATACGCAGTATTTT. The chain combines TRBV7-2 with TRBJ2-3; possibly TRBD2 for D (5 bases). The germline V and J ends were trimmed by 4 bases and 1 base, with 9 bases remaining between them. The CDR3 runs to 14 residues. Germline CDR1 SGHTA, CDR2 FQGNSA.

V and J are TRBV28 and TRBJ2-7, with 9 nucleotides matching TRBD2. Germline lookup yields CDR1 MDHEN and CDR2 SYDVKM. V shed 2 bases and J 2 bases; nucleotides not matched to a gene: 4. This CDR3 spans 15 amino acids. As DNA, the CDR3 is TGTGCCAGCAGTTTACAGCGGGAGGCTACCTACGAGCAGTACTTC. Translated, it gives CASSLQREATYEQYF. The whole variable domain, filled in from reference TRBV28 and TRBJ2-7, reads DVKVTQSSRYLVKRTGEKVFLECVQDMDHENMFWYRQDPGLGLRLIYFSYDVKMKEKGDIPEGYSVSREKKERFSLILESASTNQTSMYLCASSLQREATYEQYFGPGTRLTVT.

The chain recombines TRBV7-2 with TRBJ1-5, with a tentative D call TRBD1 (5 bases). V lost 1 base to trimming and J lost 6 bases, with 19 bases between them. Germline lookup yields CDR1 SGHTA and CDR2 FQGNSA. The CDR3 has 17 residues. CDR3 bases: TGTGCCAGCAGCTTAGGCGGTTTCCAGGGTTTAGGTCAGCCCCAGCATTTT. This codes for CASSLGGFQGLGQPQHF.